The clone carrying this T cell receptor beta chain was detected many times. The sample originates from a study of neurological immune-mediated disorders. Germline CDR1 DFQATT, CDR2 SNEGSKA (reference sequence). This CDR3 is built from 14 residues. V was clipped by 5 bases and J by 5 bases; unmatched bases: 9. MiXCR was run by TCRdb on the 5' RACE reads, yielding one entry per CDR3 protein. The sample includes 30,000 to 45,000 distinct CDR3 sequences, more than 9% seen only once; the top ten take around 3.9%. This sequence joins TRBV20-1 and TRBJ2-3; 8 bases align to TRBD2. The material sequenced was CD4+ T cells from blood. This sequence originates from a woman between 25 and 40 years old with HTLV-1-associated myelopathy (HAM/TSP). CDR3 bases: TGCAGTGCTGGGGTAGCGGGAATGGTAGATACGCAGTATTTT. Encoded protein: CSAGVAGMVDTQYF.